Below are 13 T cell receptor beta chains sequenced from a single sample in a study of CD8 T cells in Susac syndrome. An amount of RNA that ranged from roughly 0.45 to 1 ug was reverse transcribed with random hexamers. TCRdb analysed the immunoSEQ multiplex PCR reads with MiXCR anew, one entry per CDR3 protein. Of under 200,000 distinct CDR3 sequences in the sample, roughly 94% were seen once. The sequencing input was CD4+ T cells from PBMCs. The receptor source for this set is a human donor in good health.

This chain links TRBV30 with TRBJ2-7; TRBD2 matches 9 bases. Germline V gene sequence: CDR1 GTSNPN, CDR2 SVGIG (reference sequence). This CDR3 is built from 13 residues. After removal of 1 base from V and 7 bases from J, the junction contained 5 bases not matched to a gene. The CDR3 protein is CAWSGLAGREQYV. The CDR3 bases are TGTGCCTGGAGTGGGCTAGCGGGACGGGAGCAGTACGTC.

The J gene is TRBJ2-1, the V gene TRBV11-3; 9 bases agree with TRBD1. The CDR3 contains 13 residues. The trim removed 4 bases at V and 9 bases at J, leaving 4 bases unmatched. Germline CDR1 is SGHNT and CDR2 is YENEEA. This chain's CDR3 is CASSSDRGVEQFF. Here the CDR3 DNA reads TGTGCCAGCAGCTCCGACAGGGGGGTTGAGCAGTTCTTC.

The chain recombines TRBV14 with TRBJ1-6; D unclear. CDR3 length: 12 amino acids. Trimming took off 6 bases at V and 9 bases at J, with 9 bases between the two ends. Germline V gives CDR1 SGHDN, CDR2 FVKESK. The CDR3 nucleotides are TGTGCCAGCAGACTGGCCGGTTCACCCCTCCACTTT. It encodes CASRLAGSPLHF.

This chain connects TRBV30 to TRBJ2-2, with D perhaps matching TRBD1 (6 bases). The V end lost 8 bases, the J end lost 4 bases, and 11 bases lay between the germline ends. Germline CDR1 GTSNPN, CDR2 SVGIG (reference sequence). The CDR3 totals 12 residues. The CDR3 coding sequence is TGTGCCGGAACAGGGTTCACCGGGGAGCTGTTTTTT. This codes for CAGTGFTGELFF.

This chain joins TRBV28 and TRBJ1-3; no reliable D call. Trimming pared 8 bases from V and 0 bases from J, leaving 14 bases between. Germline values: CDR1 MDHEN, CDR2 SYDVKM. The CDR3 spans 15 residues. CDR3 nucleotides: TGTGCCAGCCGACCAGAAGGGAACTCTGGAAACACCATATATTTT. This encodes CASRPEGNSGNTIYF.

The table lists this clonotype with a count of one. This sequence joins TRBV30 and TRBJ2-7, with 7 bases fitting TRBD2. CDR3 length equals 11 residues. J was trimmed by 12 bases and V by 1 base; bases with no gene match: 6. Per germline, CDR1 GTSNPN and CDR2 SVGIG (reference sequence). The CDR3 DNA is TGTGCCTGGAGTGCCGGGGGGAGCGGGTACGTC. Amino acid sequence: CAWSAGGSGYV.

The gene calls are TRBV29-1 and TRBJ1-1; no reliable D call. Trimming shortened V by 7 bases and J by 3 bases, and 12 bases separated the two germline ends. Per germline, CDR1 SQVTM and CDR2 ANQGSEA. The CDR3 spans 12 residues. The CDR3, as DNA: TGCAGCGCGTCGCGGGTTGACACTGAAGCTTTCTTT. This codes for CSASRVDTEAFF.

This chain links TRBV3-1 with TRBJ2-7; 8 bases line up with TRBD2. CDR3 length equals 16 residues. Losses at the gene ends were 0 bases for V and 8 bases for J; bases not matched to a gene: 12. CDR1 is LGHDT and CDR2 is YNNKEL in the germline V gene (reference sequence). The CDR3 DNA follows: TGTGCCAGCAGCCAAGATAGCACTAGCGGTCGTGTGCAGCAGTACTTC. Translating it yields CASSQDSTSGRVQQYF.

The chain is built from TRBV20-1 and TRBJ2-3; 11 nucleotides align to TRBD2. CDR1 is DFQATT and CDR2 is SNEGSKA in the germline V gene (reference sequence). There are 14 residues in the CDR3. The trim removed 6 bases at V and 1 base at J, leaving 3 bases unmatched. CDR3 DNA: TGCAGTGCAAAGGGACTAGCGGGCACAGATACGCAGTATTTT. This sequence encodes CSAKGLAGTDTQYF.

CDR3 in DNA: TGTGCCAGTAGTATGAGGGACGGTCAGGGCGGTGAGCAGTTCTTC. It specifies CASSMRDGQGGEQFF. The chain links TRBV19 to TRBJ2-1; the D call may be TRBD1 or TRBD2 (5 bases each). V was clipped by 3 bases and J by 9 bases, with 18 bases between them. This CDR3 contains 15 residues. CDR1 LNHDA and CDR2 SQIVND come from the germline V gene (reference sequence).

The genes are TRBV20-1 and TRBJ2-2, with a weak D call TRBD1 (6 bases). This CDR3 contains 14 residues. Between the trimmed V and J ends, which lost 6 bases and 0 bases, there was a span of 11 bases. Germline-derived CDR1 and CDR2 are DFQATT and SNEGSKA (reference sequence). The CDR3 coding sequence is TGCAGTGCACCGGGACACTCGAACACCGGGGAGCTGTTTTTT. Its protein is CSAPGHSNTGELFF.

This chain uses TRBV20-1 with TRBJ2-5; tentatively, D is TRBD2 (5 bases). From germline, CDR1 is DFQATT and CDR2 SNEGSKA (reference sequence). Between the trimmed V and J ends, which lost 4 bases and 1 base, there was a span of 7 bases. This CDR3 contains 12 residues. Here the CDR3 DNA reads TGCAGTGCTAAGCGGCTCCAAGAGACCCAGTACTTC. Translated, it gives CSAKRLQETQYF.

The chain joins TRBV29-1 to TRBJ2-5; the D call may be TRBD1 or TRBD2 (5 bases each). Germline CDR1 SQVTM, CDR2 ANQGSEA. The CDR3 is 12 residues long. The V end lost 6 bases, the J end lost 7 bases, and 15 bases lay between the germline ends. CDR3 in DNA: TGCAGCGTCGAACGGGACCGGGGGACCCAGTACTTC. It translates to CSVERDRGTQYF. The whole variable domain, remainder taken from reference TRBV29-1 and TRBJ2-5, is SAVISQKPSRDICQRGTSLTIQCQVDSQVTMMFWYRQQPGQSLTLIATANQGSEATYESGFVIDKFPISRPNLTFSTLTVSNMSPEDSSIYLCSVERDRGTQYFGPGTRLLVL.